The present T cell receptor (beta chain) was sequenced within a study of shared clonotypes between healthy human individuals. Study results and limitations: Generally, estimated richness proved larger in naive subsets than it did in memory subsets.

Once extracted for a subset, genomic DNA was divided evenly among several immunoSEQ plates. Generated by immunoSEQ multiplex PCR, the TCRdb table keeps only in-frame clones and is missing some. The sample yields some 2,000,000 clones, roughly 94% seen once. Concerning this clone: Its antigen is currently unknown.

The germline V gene has CDR1 SNHLY and CDR2 FYNNEI. CDR3 size: 15 residues. The J segment lost 5 bases and the V segment lost 7 bases, leaving 7 bases of the junction unmatched. The rearrangement uses TRBV2 and TRBJ1-4, with 10 bases fitting TRBD1. Specimen: naive CD4+ T cells sorted from blood. The subset is: CD45RA+ positively selected. The receptor was derived from a man between 18 and 29 years old in good health. Written as DNA, the CDR3 is TGTGCCAGCAAGCTCCCGGGACAGGGGAATGAAAAACTGTTTTTT. Amino acid sequence: CASKLPGQGNEKLFF.